Listed below are T cell receptor beta chains from one sample, sequenced in a study of human T cells and chemical hapten exposure. TCRdb redid the calling of the RACE reads with MiXCR, one entry per CDR3 protein. The profile shows some 170,000 distinct CDR3 sequences, 20% to 25% of them singletons. The sequences come from whole blood, collected in connection with sensitization to the hapten diphenylcyclopropenone (DPC). All receptors derive from a woman between 50 and 59 years old with alopecia areata. Some clones in this sample may be carry-over from other donors' samples. CDR3s include the opening cysteine and the closing phenylalanine or tryptophan. The D gene is left open where the match is weak. The size entry is marked missing in some rows and otherwise reads once, few, many or a size class.

>NA|TRBV20-1|NA|TRBJ2-2
TGCAGTGCTCGATTACCCTTGGGAGACACCGGGGAGCTGTTTTTT
CSARLPLGDTGELFF
>TRBD2|TRBV3-1|few|TRBJ2-1
TGTGCCAGCAGCCCGGGACTAGCGGGATCCCGGGAGCAGTTCTTC
CASSPGLAGSREQFF
>NA|TRBV4-1|few|TRBJ2-7
TGCGCCAGCAGCCAAGACGGAGCGGTTATGCCCGAGCAGTACTTC
CASSQDGAVMPEQYF
>TRBD1|TRBV15|NA|TRBJ2-7
TGTGCCACCAGCAGATTAACAGGGGGATCGGACTACGAGCAGTACTTC
CATSRLTGGSDYEQYF
>NA|TRBV2|few|TRBJ2-5
TGTGCCAGCAGTTTTTCGGGTCGGGAGACCCAGTACTTC
CASSFSGRETQYF
>NA|TRBV3-1|NA|TRBJ1-6
TGTGCCAGCAGTCTGAAATCGGGGCCTACATATCACTTT
CASSLKSGPTYHF
>NA|TRBV11-2|NA|TRBJ2-3
TGTGCCAGCAGCCTCCGTTTAGATACGCAGTATTTT
CASSLRLDTQYF
>NA|TRBV5-5|NA|TRBJ2-1
TGTGCCAGCAGCTTAAGTGGGGCTCCCCACAATGAGCAGTTCTTC
CASSLSGAPHNEQFF
>NA|TRBV10-3|few|TRBJ2-7
TGTGCCATCAGTGAGGTCTCCTACGAGCAGTACTTC
CAISEVSYEQYF
>NA|TRBV27|NA|TRBJ2-7
TGTGCCAGCAGTTTTGGAGGGGTCCTACCCTACGAGCAGTACTTC
CASSFGGVLPYEQYF
>NA|TRBV20-1|NA|TRBJ2-1
TGCAGTGCTCGCGGGGAAGGGAGCAATGAGCAGTTCTTC
CSARGEGSNEQFF
>TRBD2|TRBV5-1|few|TRBJ2-3
TGCGCCAGCAGCTTTGGGACTAGCGTCAGAAGAGGCACAGATACGCAGTATTTT
CASSFGTSVRRGTDTQYF
>NA|TRBV15|NA|TRBJ2-7
TGTGCCACCAGCAGAGGTGAGGGACTGGCCTACGAGCAGTACTTC
CATSRGEGLAYEQYF
>NA|TRBV5-1|few|TRBJ1-3
TGCGCCAGCAGCTTGGGGGACGGACACTCTGGAAACACCATATATTTT
CASSLGDGHSGNTIYF
>NA|TRBV5-6|NA|TRBJ1-3
TGTGCCAGCAGCTTACCAACATCTGGAAACACCATATATTTT
CASSLPTSGNTIYF
>NA|TRBV20-1|few|TRBJ2-1
TGCAGTGCTTCCCGCCCCGACAATGAGCAGTTCTTC
CSASRPDNEQFF